The rows below give T cell receptor beta chains drawn from one sample of a study of breast tumors, draining lymph nodes, adjacent tissues. TCRdb re-derived calls from the multiplex PCR reads in MiXCR, one entry per CDR3 protein. This table holds about 140,000 distinct CDR3 sequences, around a third found once. Material: axillary lymph node tissue. The receptor source for this set is a female donor with breast cancer. Some clones in this sample may be carry-over from other donors' samples. Each CDR3 is given with its conserved first and last residue. Fields, in order: V gene, D gene, J gene, clone size, CDR3 DNA, CDR3 protein. D genes are given only for firm matches. Part of the rows lack a size; the others show once, few, many or a class for expanded clones.

V gene: TRBV15
D gene: TRBD2
J gene: TRBJ2-1
clone size: .
CDR3 DNA: TGTGTCCCCCCAGGGACTAGCCTTTGTGAGCAGTTCTTC
CDR3 protein: CVPPGTSLCEQFF

V gene: TRBV5-1
D gene: .
J gene: TRBJ2-1
clone size: many
CDR3 DNA: TGCGCCAGCAACTTGGAGGGAAATGAGCAGTTCTTC
CDR3 protein: CASNLEGNEQFF

V gene: TRBV6-1
D gene: .
J gene: TRBJ1-2
clone size: many
CDR3 DNA: TGTGCCAGCAGTGAAGCATGGGGGCGATATGGCTACACCTTC
CDR3 protein: CASSEAWGRYGYTF

V gene: TRBV20-1
D gene: .
J gene: TRBJ1-3
clone size: once
CDR3 DNA: TGCAGTGCTAGCGGGGCGGGTACGTGGAACGCCGTATATTTT
CDR3 protein: CSASGAGTWNAVYF

V gene: TRBV9
D gene: .
J gene: TRBJ2-1
clone size: many
CDR3 DNA: TGTGCCAGCAGCTTGGGTGGCTACTCCGTTCATGAGCAGTTCTTC
CDR3 protein: CASSLGGYSVHEQFF

V gene: TRBV12-3/TRBV12-4
D gene: .
J gene: TRBJ2-2
clone size: many
CDR3 DNA: TGTGCCAGCCGAGCGGCGGGCACCGGGGAGCTGTTTTTT
CDR3 protein: CASRAAGTGELFF

V gene: TRBV20-1
D gene: .
J gene: TRBJ1-2
clone size: many
CDR3 DNA: TGCAGTGCCCGCCCTGGGGCGGATAACTATGGCTACACCTTC
CDR3 protein: CSARPGADNYGYTF

V gene: TRBV5-1
D gene: .
J gene: TRBJ1-5
clone size: many
CDR3 DNA: TGCGCCAGCAGCTTGGCCCCAGGGGGCAATCAGCCCCAGCATTTT
CDR3 protein: CASSLAPGGNQPQHF

V gene: TRBV7-2
D gene: .
J gene: TRBJ1-3
clone size: many
CDR3 DNA: TGTGCCAGCAGCATTCAGGGAAACACCATATATTTT
CDR3 protein: CASSIQGNTIYF

V gene: TRBV28
D gene: TRBD1
J gene: TRBJ1-6
clone size: many
CDR3 DNA: TGTGCCAGCAGGTCCGGGACAGGGAGTTCACCCCTCCACTTT
CDR3 protein: CASRSGTGSSPLHF

V gene: TRBV30
D gene: .
J gene: TRBJ2-1
clone size: many
CDR3 DNA: TGTGCCTGGGGGACACGGGGCCCAAAATACAGTGAGCAGTTCTTC
CDR3 protein: CAWGTRGPKYSEQFF

V gene: TRBV20-1
D gene: TRBD1
J gene: TRBJ1-5
clone size: many
CDR3 DNA: TGCAGTGCTAGACCCACAGGGGCGCTGCATCAGCCCCAGCATTTT
CDR3 protein: CSARPTGALHQPQHF

V gene: TRBV4-3
D gene: TRBD1
J gene: TRBJ1-5
clone size: .
CDR3 DNA: TGCGCCAGCAGCCAGGGACAGGGGGTCGGGCAGCCCCAGCATTTT
CDR3 protein: CASSQGQGVGQPQHF

V gene: TRBV7-9
D gene: TRBD1
J gene: TRBJ2-6
clone size: many
CDR3 DNA: TGTGCCAGCAGCTTATTTGGGACAGCCATTCCTGGGGCCAACGTCCTGACTTTC
CDR3 protein: CASSLFGTAIPGANVLTF

V gene: TRBV6-1
D gene: .
J gene: TRBJ1-2
clone size: few
CDR3 DNA: TGTGCCAGCAGTCCGACAGGTGCAGGCTACACCTTC
CDR3 protein: CASSPTGAGYTF

V gene: TRBV6-6
D gene: TRBD2
J gene: TRBJ2-3
clone size: .
CDR3 DNA: TGTGCCAGCAGTCGGGGACTAGCGTCAGATACGCAGTATTTT
CDR3 protein: CASSRGLASDTQYF

V gene: TRBV6-2/TRBV6-3
D gene: TRBD1
J gene: TRBJ1-3
clone size: .
CDR3 DNA: TGTGCCAGCAGTCACCCGCCTCAGACAGGGGGACTTTCTGGAAACACCATATATTTT
CDR3 protein: CASSHPPQTGGLSGNTIYF

V gene: TRBV19
D gene: .
J gene: TRBJ2-3
clone size: .
CDR3 DNA: TGTGCCAGTAGTCCGGGACAACAATACGAGCAGTATTTT
CDR3 protein: CASSPGQQYEQYF

V gene: TRBV19
D gene: TRBD1
J gene: TRBJ1-4
clone size: .
CDR3 DNA: TGTGCCAGTAGTATAATGGCAGGGGGAGAAAAACTGTTTTTT
CDR3 protein: CASSIMAGGEKLFF

V gene: TRBV9
D gene: TRBD2
J gene: TRBJ2-1
clone size: .
CDR3 DNA: TGTGCCAGCAGCTTCAGCGGGGGGGCTAACAATGAGCAGTTCTTC
CDR3 protein: CASSFSGGANNEQFF

V gene: TRBV19
D gene: TRBD2
J gene: TRBJ2-5
clone size: .
CDR3 DNA: TGTGCCAGTAGTTTCCGACTAGCGGAGAATGGGGAGACCCAGTACTTC
CDR3 protein: CASSFRLAENGETQYF

V gene: TRBV10-3
D gene: .
J gene: TRBJ1-4
clone size: many
CDR3 DNA: TGTGCCATCAATTCAGGGGCTAATGAAAAACTGTTTTTT
CDR3 protein: CAINSGANEKLFF

V gene: TRBV19
D gene: TRBD1
J gene: TRBJ1-2
clone size: many
CDR3 DNA: TGTGCCAGTAGTGCCCCGGGACAGGGGGCAGTTGGCTACACCTTC
CDR3 protein: CASSAPGQGAVGYTF

V gene: TRBV20-1
D gene: .
J gene: TRBJ1-5
clone size: many
CDR3 DNA: TGCAGTGCTGGGGGAGGGGACCAGCCCCAGCATTTT
CDR3 protein: CSAGGGDQPQHF

V gene: TRBV11-2
D gene: TRBD2
J gene: TRBJ2-5
clone size: many
CDR3 DNA: TGTGCCAGCAGCTTAGTATCCGTGGGACTAGCAGGACGAGAGACCCAGTACTTC
CDR3 protein: CASSLVSVGLAGRETQYF

V gene: TRBV7-2
D gene: .
J gene: TRBJ1-1
clone size: many
CDR3 DNA: TGTGCCAGCAGCTTAGCGCTCGGGACAGCTTTCTTT
CDR3 protein: CASSLALGTAFF

V gene: TRBV27
D gene: .
J gene: TRBJ2-2
clone size: few
CDR3 DNA: TGTGCCAGCAGTTTGGGGGGCAGAACCGGGGAGCTGTTTTTT
CDR3 protein: CASSLGGRTGELFF

V gene: TRBV7-9
D gene: .
J gene: TRBJ1-4
clone size: many
CDR3 DNA: TGTGCCAGCAGCGCTCAGGGGTTAACTAATGAAAAACTGTTTTTT
CDR3 protein: CASSAQGLTNEKLFF

V gene: TRBV5-1
D gene: TRBD1
J gene: TRBJ1-1
clone size: .
CDR3 DNA: TGCGCCAGCAGCTTGGAAGACAGGGCTAACACTGAAGCTTTCTTT
CDR3 protein: CASSLEDRANTEAFF

V gene: TRBV2
D gene: TRBD1
J gene: TRBJ1-6
clone size: many
CDR3 DNA: TGTGCCAGCAGTGGACAGGGGGGTTCACCCCTCCACTTT
CDR3 protein: CASSGQGGSPLHF

V gene: TRBV5-5
D gene: TRBD1
J gene: TRBJ1-2
clone size: few
CDR3 DNA: TGTGCCAGCAGCTTGTCCGGGACAGGCTATTATGGCTACACCTTC
CDR3 protein: CASSLSGTGYYGYTF

V gene: TRBV6-6
D gene: TRBD1
J gene: TRBJ1-4
clone size: .
CDR3 DNA: TGTGCCAGCAGTCACCCGGGACAGGGTAATGAAAAACTGTTTTTT
CDR3 protein: CASSHPGQGNEKLFF

V gene: TRBV6-1
D gene: TRBD1
J gene: TRBJ2-1
clone size: .
CDR3 DNA: TGTGCCAGCAGTCCCCGGGACAGGGGATTAAATGAGCAGTTCTTC
CDR3 protein: CASSPRDRGLNEQFF

V gene: TRBV5-1
D gene: .
J gene: TRBJ1-5
clone size: .
CDR3 DNA: TGCGCCAGCAGCTTGGTCCCGGGTGGAGAGCCCCAGCATTTT
CDR3 protein: CASSLVPGGEPQHF

V gene: TRBV20-1
D gene: TRBD2
J gene: TRBJ2-3
clone size: many
CDR3 DNA: TGCAGTGCTAGAGGGGAACTAGCGGGGGGCCGGAGCACAGATACGCAGTATTTT
CDR3 protein: CSARGELAGGRSTDTQYF

V gene: TRBV5-1
D gene: .
J gene: TRBJ1-5
clone size: many
CDR3 DNA: TGCGCCAGCAGCTTGGGGATTGGAGAAAATCAGCCCCAGCATTTT
CDR3 protein: CASSLGIGENQPQHF

V gene: TRBV5-1
D gene: .
J gene: TRBJ1-5
clone size: .
CDR3 DNA: TGCGCCAGCAGCTTGGATAACCAGAGGCACCCCCAGCATTTT
CDR3 protein: CASSLDNQRHPQHF

V gene: TRBV6-2/TRBV6-3
D gene: .
J gene: TRBJ1-1
clone size: few
CDR3 DNA: TGTGCCAGCAGTTTCCGGGGGAAGAACACTGAAGCTTTCTTT
CDR3 protein: CASSFRGKNTEAFF

V gene: TRBV2
D gene: TRBD2
J gene: TRBJ2-1
clone size: once
CDR3 DNA: TGTGCCAGCAGGAGACTAGCGGAGGTCCCCACAGATACGGTAGCCAATGAGCAGTTCTTC
CDR3 protein: CASRRLAEVPTDTVANEQFF

V gene: TRBV11-3
D gene: TRBD1
J gene: TRBJ2-7
clone size: once
CDR3 DNA: TGTGCCAGCAGTCGGCCCATCGGGGGAGACAGGGGCTACGAGCAGTACTTC
CDR3 protein: CASSRPIGGDRGYEQYF

V gene: TRBV9
D gene: TRBD2
J gene: TRBJ2-3
clone size: many
CDR3 DNA: TGTGCCAGCAGCGAGAGCGGGGTAAGCACAGATACGCAGTATTTT
CDR3 protein: CASSESGVSTDTQYF

V gene: TRBV15
D gene: .
J gene: TRBJ2-1
clone size: .
CDR3 DNA: TGTGCCACCAGCAGACAAAATAGCCCCTACAATGAGCAGTTCTTC
CDR3 protein: CATSRQNSPYNEQFF

V gene: TRBV9
D gene: TRBD2
J gene: TRBJ2-1
clone size: .
CDR3 DNA: TGTGCCAGCAGCAAGGCGGGGGGGAGGAATGAGCAGTTCTTC
CDR3 protein: CASSKAGGRNEQFF

V gene: TRBV6-6
D gene: TRBD1
J gene: TRBJ1-2
clone size: .
CDR3 DNA: TGTGCCAGCAGCCGAGGACAGGGGGCGTTCGGCTGCACCTTC
CDR3 protein: CASSRGQGAFGCTF

V gene: TRBV9
D gene: .
J gene: TRBJ2-6
clone size: .
CDR3 DNA: .
CDR3 protein: CASSKAGGSGSPLHFVANVLTF

V gene: TRBV2
D gene: TRBD1
J gene: TRBJ2-3
clone size: once
CDR3 DNA: TGTGCCAGCATTAGACCCGGGACAGCACAAGATACGCAGTATTTT
CDR3 protein: CASIRPGTAQDTQYF

V gene: TRBV18
D gene: TRBD1
J gene: TRBJ1-6
clone size: many
CDR3 DNA: TGTGCCAGCTCACTCGCGTCCGGAGGGACAGTGACTTCACCCCTCCACTTT
CDR3 protein: CASSLASGGTVTSPLHF

V gene: TRBV20-1
D gene: .
J gene: TRBJ2-2
clone size: many
CDR3 DNA: TGCAGTGCTAGCGGTGGGCGTCGCGGGGTCGTCACCGGGGAGCTGTTTTTT
CDR3 protein: CSASGGRRGVVTGELFF

V gene: TRBV9
D gene: .
J gene: TRBJ1-2
clone size: many
CDR3 DNA: TGTGCCAGCAGCACCGGACAGCGCTATGGCTACACCTTC
CDR3 protein: CASSTGQRYGYTF

V gene: TRBV3-1
D gene: .
J gene: TRBJ1-2
clone size: many
CDR3 DNA: TGTGCCAGCAGCCTTAAAATACAGGGTTTAGGTGGCTACACCTTC
CDR3 protein: CASSLKIQGLGGYTF

V gene: TRBV9
D gene: .
J gene: TRBJ1-3
clone size: .
CDR3 DNA: TGTGCCAGCAAGCCAGGCTCGTCTGGAAACACCATATCTTTT
CDR3 protein: CASKPGSSGNTISF

V gene: TRBV7-9
D gene: .
J gene: TRBJ2-7
clone size: .
CDR3 DNA: TGTGCCAGCAGCCTTTCGGACAGCCAAAGGAACTACGAGCAGTACTTC
CDR3 protein: CASSLSDSQRNYEQYF

V gene: TRBV12-3/TRBV12-4
D gene: .
J gene: TRBJ1-2
clone size: .
CDR3 DNA: .
CDR3 protein: CASSFGQGNTF

V gene: TRBV11-2
D gene: TRBD1
J gene: TRBJ1-5
clone size: many
CDR3 DNA: TGTGCCAGCAGCTTAGAGGGACAGGGAGGACAGCCCCAGCATTTT
CDR3 protein: CASSLEGQGGQPQHF

V gene: TRBV4-2
D gene: .
J gene: TRBJ2-5
clone size: .
CDR3 DNA: TGTGCCAGCAGCCAAGGGGCGGGACCTTCCATTTCAGGGACCCAGTACTTC
CDR3 protein: CASSQGAGPSISGTQYF

V gene: TRBV10-2
D gene: .
J gene: TRBJ2-7
clone size: .
CDR3 DNA: TGCGCCAGCCGGGACGACTCCTACGAGCAGTACTTC
CDR3 protein: CASRDDSYEQYF

V gene: TRBV6-6
D gene: TRBD2
J gene: TRBJ2-3
clone size: .
CDR3 DNA: TGTGCCAGCAGTTGGACTAGCGGGGCAGATACGCAGTATTTT
CDR3 protein: CASSWTSGADTQYF